This T cell receptor beta chain is drawn from a study of cytomegalovirus exposure and HLA in healthy donors (dated by TCRdb to 2015 to 2018). In the study overall: An earlier analysis of under 600 of the donors reported 276 Gb of sequence data and roughly 110 million unique TCR beta sequences from roughly 180 million T cells. An early release covering just under 650 HLA-typed donors comprised roughly 300 gigabases of sequencing data and approximately 80 million unique TCR sequences. Among the roughly 380 genotyped donors, 75% to 90% belonged to the genetic ancestry cluster associated with self-reported Caucasian donors. The aim of the study was to test whether cataloging public T cell receptors could identify signatures of past pathogen exposure. The study used immunosequencing to profile the T cell repertoires of 666 subjects and linked those repertoires to cytomegalovirus serostatus. A separate validation cohort of some 130 different subjects was used in addition to the approximately 670-subject first cohort. The study combined high-throughput TCR immunosequencing, statistical association of individual TCRs with disease status, and machine learning to predict cytomegalovirus infection status. To study patterns of TCR occurrence, a later analysis re-analyzed previously published TCR beta repertoires from 500 to 850 donors and added high-resolution HLA genotyping. In the later analysis, no new phenotypic data were used to find candidate immune exposures; instead, reliance was placed on TCR beta sequences and their occurrence across donors. In an earlier analysis of around 540 of the donors, high-throughput TCR beta sequencing was used to judge whether each TCR beta V gene segment behaved as functional or pseudogenic. Donor age, sex, ethnicity and CMV serostatus were compiled alongside the repertoire data. A later genetic analysis used genome-wide SNP genotypes for about 55% of the 666 donors, treating that subset as a discovery cohort. All discovery cohort repertoires had been generated on a single sequencing platform. Both class I and class II loci were covered by HLA typing, at four-digit resolution. The number of typed donors differed by locus: roughly 620-630 for A, B, C, DRB1 and DQB1; about 520 for DQA1; approximately 600 for DPA1; and around 490 for DPB1. Because of strong linkage in the cohort, 4 to 6 DR-DQ haplotypes were treated as single units for association and clustering. Among about 390 genotyped donors of the cohort, an average of about 240,000 unique TCR beta nucleotide sequences were sequenced per donor, roughly 18% of them non-productive. Points the paper makes about the study in general: In a later analysis, the rate of TCR association differed among HLA loci, with DRB1 alleles having the most associated TCRs and HLA-C alleles having the fewest. The sequencing pipeline was judged likely to have produced a cluster of highly shared sequence variants as a technical artifact. Immune exposure information for the cohort was limited to CMV serostatus. Linkage disequilibrium might explain the correlated functional status among segregating V segments, but an unknown experimental factor could not be excluded. According to a later analysis, parvovirus B19, influenza, CMV and Epstein-Barr virus appeared linked to several top co-occurrence clusters. A further reported finding was that TCR beta sequences accurately predicted the HLA-A and HLA-B alleles for most subjects in the first cohort. Because counts were too low, seventeen rarely observed V segments, including chromosome 9 orphons, were excluded from the earlier analysis of some 590 of the donors. In vitro tests confirmed that a few of the cytomegalovirus-associated TCR beta chains recognize cytomegalovirus antigens. Most TCR sequences were seen in very few donors, while some public TCRs were found in many individuals. Strong co-occurrence of HLA alleles, especially DR and DQ, made assigning TCR associations to individual alleles difficult. V-gene and J-gene trimming of TCR beta chains was associated with a missense DCLRE1C variant in a later genetic analysis, and the association was replicated in an independent cohort. Only TCR beta chains were sequenced in this cohort, and the absence of alpha or paired-chain data limited detectable features. In a later analysis, HLA-associated TCR beta chains showed more clonal expansion and lower generation probabilities than non-associated chains that were equally common. In the study, roughly 160 TCR beta chains were listed as associated with cytomegalovirus. A later analysis associated about 18,000 TCR beta sequences with specific HLA alleles at a false discovery rate of 0.05. HLA typing was unavailable for some donors at each locus, so association tests used only the typed subset. In both the original and validation cohorts, the classifier was reported to diagnose cytomegalovirus status with high specificity and sensitivity. Presence/absence analyses assumed roughly uniform sequencing depth across donors, an assumption that may not hold. The 87-base-pair reads could not distinguish some IMGT-functional V segments, including TRBV6-2 and TRBV6-3, so those segments were excluded. The authors suggested that the approach could potentially be generalized to other disease states and immunological phenotypes. Broadly in line with IMGT annotations, most TCR beta V segments showed up in productive rearrangements about 87% or about 30% of the time in an earlier analysis of several hundred of the donors. In a later analysis, most CMV-associated TCR beta chains were found to appear HLA-restricted, with HLA associations seemingly driven largely by CMV exposure. A later genetic analysis reported fewer N-insertions in productive TCRs among donors in an Asian-associated ancestry cluster than the roughly 670-donor mean.

Library method: the immunoSEQ multiplex PCR assay. The multiplex PCR relied on a mix of 60 forward primers for TCR Vbeta segments and 13 reverse primers for TCR Jbeta segments. A multiplex PCR assay on genomic DNA amplified the CDR3 region of rearranged TCR beta genes. The Illumina HiSeq System was used to sequence the amplified TCR beta libraries as 87-base-pair reads. The study's own analysis went as follows. A later analysis counted 65 million to 90 million unique TCR beta chains across the 550 to 750 repertoires, and some 11 million of these chains were shared by at least two donors. Raw reads were error-corrected and collapsed into unique sequences with a nearest-neighbor algorithm that merged closely related sequences to remove PCR and sequencing errors. Alignment of CDR3 sequences to IMGT reference sequences was used to assign V, D and J gene segments. Each retained sequence needed at least a six-nucleotide match to both a V gene segment and a J gene segment. Rearrangements were called productive when the CDR3 lacked stop codons and stayed in frame with V and J; all others were non-productive. Following IMGT convention, CDR3 was defined as the stretch from the second conserved V-encoded cysteine up to the conserved J-encoded phenylalanine. The earlier analysis of roughly 590 of the donors excluded any sequence lacking an unambiguous match to a single V gene segment. An earlier analysis of 587 of the donors classified V segments as functional when productive rearrangements were above 56.7% and as segregating when the standard deviation between donors was above 5%. A statistical classification framework was built to diagnose cytomegalovirus status from the catalog of TCR beta chain sequences. In a later analysis, TCR nucleotide sequences were compared against IMGT/GENE-DB human TR gene sequences so that V and J genes could be assigned. Using the TCRdist pipeline, a later analysis assigned CDR3 sequences along with most-parsimonious VDJ recombination scenarios. In a later analysis, every TCR beta chain was defined by the combination of its CDR3 amino acid sequence and its V-gene family, and reads without a unique V-gene family were dropped. As a way to deal with suspected cross-contamination and a sequencing artifact, a later analysis dropped 450 to 700 nucleotide sequences that were highly shared and had low generation probability. In a later analysis, a clonal expansion index for each public chain was calculated from normalized within-repertoire ranks of inferred template counts. A later analysis computed generation probabilities with a VDJ recombination model fitted to out-of-frame rearrangements, and checked the results against IGoR. In a later analysis, TCR-TCR, TCR-HLA and TCR-CMV co-occurrence was scored with hypergeometric tests, and a repertoire-size bias correction was applied to TCR pairs. False discovery rates were estimated in a later analysis by permuting HLA or CMV assignments 20 times. A later analysis grouped co-occurring TCRs with DBSCAN, adding TCRdist sequence similarity when clustering within HLA-allele-positive subsets. Repertoires with fewer than 30,000 or more than 120,000 public chains were left out of co-occurrence clustering, as were four to six repertoires with anomalous nucleotide sharing. TCRdb limited this immuneACCESS table to in-frame rearrangements with V and J called. A share of clones is missing; checked studies link under half to unresolved V genes, and the rest is unexplained. The D gene and trimming were derived from the DNA, and the V and J assignments and clone size from that table. For this sample there are roughly 130,000 clones; about 70% appear just once. The ten biggest clones cover over 2% of the sample.

This clone appeared a few times. Its antigen is not yet known. Per-nucleotide qualities are absent, and no much larger clonotype sits a single base away. The cohort comprised 670 or so healthy bone marrow donors. Cohort members were all nominally healthy when sampled, although unrecorded immune exposures were likely present. The donor tested CMV seropositive and was one of the 289 seropositive cohort members. Each donor provided a peripheral blood sample, and peripheral blood mononuclear cells were used for TCR beta sequencing. The Qiagen DNeasy Blood Extraction Kit was used to extract genomic DNA from the blood cell samples. The germline V gene specifies MGHRA as CDR1 and YSYEKL as CDR2. Germline trimming amounts to 3 bases on V and 6 bases on J, with 9 as the count of junction bases outside the gene matches. The CDR3 runs 16 residues from the cysteine to the phenylalanine. Of all the DNA, just the CDR3 is kept, 48 bases in frame from base 1.

The specimen sequenced was PBMCs. Here the chain combines TRBV4-1 and TRBJ1-2, with 11 bases aligning to TRBD1. The sequence was obtained from a woman between 40 and 55 years old in good health and CMV-seropositive. CDR3 protein: CASSQRWDRGYDGYTF. The sequence in DNA is TGCGCCAGCAGCCAGCGCTGGGACAGGGGGTATGATGGCTACACCTTC.